This TCR beta chain appears in the sequencing data of a study of early stage breast cancer tumors. Study as a whole: Eight ER+/PR+/HER2- tumors were invasive ductal; a few were invasive lobular. Roughly 9.6-fold was the mean read coverage per sample.

As concerns this clone: The antigen is unknown.

Findings of the study overall: In about 85% of the 16 patients, blood comparison separated tumor from normal breast.

Profiled with immunoSEQ multiplex PCR; TCRdb holds only in-frame clones, not every one. The sample has about 72,000 clones, 65% to 80% seen once. The sequenced sample consisted of blood. The sequence derives from a person aged 55 to 75 with breast cancer.

In DNA form, the CDR3 reads TGTGCCAGTAGTATAGATCGGGGGGGCCCCGGGGAGCTGTTTTTT. It translates to CASSIDRGGPGELFF. This chain connects TRBV19 to TRBJ2-2, with 8 bases that match TRBD2. The V segment lost 0 bases and the J segment 6 bases; nucleotides outside the gene matches: 3. The CDR3 is 15 amino acids. CDR1 LNHDA and CDR2 SQIVND come from the germline V gene (reference sequence). Combining the CDR3 with reference TRBV19 and TRBJ2-2 gives the whole variable domain DGGITQSPKYLFRKEGQNVTLSCEQNLNHDAMYWYRQDPGQGLRLIYYSQIVNDFQKGDIAEGYSVSREKKESFPLTVTSAQKNPTAFYLCASSIDRGGPGELFFGEGSRLTVL.